This T cell receptor (beta chain) was documented in a study of shared clonotypes between healthy human individuals. The V and J ends lost 1 base and 2 bases, in that order; junction bases with no gene match: 5. The CDR3 loop spans 16 amino acids. Germline V gene lookup returns CDR1 SGHRS and CDR2 YFSETQ. As handled by the study authors: Because ImmunoSEQ provided only junction sequences with no quality scores, the filtering differed. Sequenced by immunoSEQ multiplex PCR; TCRdb stores in-frame clones only, minus some. V and J calls and clone size are as listed in that table; D and trimming were resolved from the DNA. The sample holds a few hundred thousand clones, roughly 85% seen once. Caucasian adults living in Nashville, Tennessee, provided all samples. This clone was counted only a few times.

Material for sequencing was PBMCs. The source is a middle-aged woman in good health. Some clones in this sample may be carry-over from other donors' samples. The chain is built from TRBV5-1 and TRBJ2-2, with 7 bases lining up with TRBD2. The CDR3, as DNA: TGCGCCAGCAGCTTGTTCACTAGCGCTAACACCGGGGAGCTGTTTTTT. Its protein product is CASSLFTSANTGELFF.